This entry describes one T cell receptor beta chain. Its cognate antigen is unknown. Deep was the level used in running the assay. Some clones are missing from TCRdb's copy, which holds only in-frame ones; the method was immunoSEQ multiplex PCR. The sample gives fewer than 3 million clones, just under 95% of which show up once; 0.3% to 0.4% is in the top ten. This record belongs to a study of shared clonotypes between healthy human individuals. The study, taken as a whole, reports: An expected dependence of interdonor clonotype sharing on sequencing depth was noted. In the sorted subsets, rarefaction showed sequencing was incomplete despite large depth.

This CDR3 contains 13 residues. Deletions cut 8 bases from V and 10 bases from J, with 17 bases between. Germline V gene sequence: CDR1 KGHSH, CDR2 LQKENI. The V and J genes are TRBV18 and TRBJ2-2; D perhaps matches TRBD2 (5 bases). Sequenced sample: naive CD4+ T cells from PBMCs. The subset: CD45RA+ positively selected. This clonotype originated in a man aged 18 to 29 in good health. Some clones in this sample may be carry-over from other donors' samples. The CDR3 DNA reads TGTGCCAGCGTCACCAGTCTGACTAAGGAGCTGTTTTTT. Translated: CASVTSLTKELFF.